These 32 T cell receptor beta chains share one sample of origin, sequenced in a study of control samples from healthy donors and cancer patients. Clones were sequenced by immunoSEQ multiplex PCR, and TCRdb holds only the in-frame ones, with some missing. This sample has around 130,000 clones; about 93% occur once, and the top ten carry 1.5% to 2%. The sequenced sample consisted of PBMCs. The receptors stem from a middle-aged man with head and neck cancer.

This clone was seen a single time. CDR3 amino acids: CASSPGTESSTDTQYF. The CDR3, as DNA: TGTGCCAGCAGCCCAGGGACGGAGTCTAGCACAGATACGCAGTATTTT. The J gene is TRBJ2-3, the V gene TRBV7-2; the D gene could be TRBD1 or TRBD2 (5 bases each). Trimming took 5 bases from V and 0 from J, leaving 15 bases between them. The germline gives CDR1 SGHTA, CDR2 FQGNSA. This CDR3 has 16 amino acids.

The chain is built from TRBV5-1 and TRBJ2-4, with D possibly matching TRBD2 (5 bases). The V and J ends lost 4 bases and 2 bases respectively, with 16 bases between them. Germline CDR1 SGHRS, CDR2 YFSETQ. CDR3 length: 16 residues. The DNA for the CDR3 is TGCGCCAGCAGCCGTAACGAGAGGGAATCCAAAAACATTCAGTACTTC. This codes for CASSRNERESKNIQYF.

The chain joins TRBV5-1 to TRBJ2-3; TRBD1 is a possible D gene (6 bases). This CDR3 has 14 amino acids. Germline-derived CDR1 and CDR2 are SGHRS and YFSETQ. Trimming removed 3 bases from V and 2 bases from J, with 10 bases in between. CDR3 loop: CASSSGHTTDTQYF. The CDR3 coding sequence is TGCGCCAGCAGCTCGGGACACACCACAGATACGCAGTATTTT.

The CDR3 sequence is CASRAQGAAKNIQYF. The DNA for the CDR3 is TGTGCCAGCAGGGCCCAGGGTGCAGCCAAAAACATTCAGTACTTC. This chain uses TRBV6-5 with TRBJ2-4; a weak D match, TRBD1 (5 bases). V dropped 6 bases and J dropped 0 bases, with 12 bases sitting between them. The CDR3 is made up of 15 amino acids. The germline gives CDR1 MNHEY, CDR2 SVGAGI.

The V call is TRBV6-1, the J call TRBJ2-5; possible D gene TRBD1, 5 bases. CDR1 is MNHNS and CDR2 is SASEGT in the germline V gene. The CDR3 runs 14 residues. V lost 6 bases and J 2 bases, leaving 13 bases between the germline ends. The CDR3 here is CASRLSGAQETQYF. The CDR3 DNA sequence: TGTGCCAGCAGGCTTAGTGGGGCTCAAGAGACCCAGTACTTC.

The chain links TRBV6-5 to TRBJ1-2; no clear D gene. Trimming removed 2 bases at V and 3 bases at J, with 13 bases between. The germline V gene has CDR1 MNHEY and CDR2 SVGAGI. CDR3 length: 15 residues. The CDR3 reads CASSYGPAGHYGYTF. In DNA, the CDR3 is TGTGCCAGCAGTTACGGGCCCGCCGGGCACTATGGCTACACCTTC.

This clone appeared a few times. The V call is TRBV5-1, the J call TRBJ2-7, with a possible D match to TRBD2 (5 bases). V lost 4 bases and J 5 bases, leaving 10 bases between the germline ends. The CDR3 runs 12 residues. Germline V gene sequence: CDR1 SGHRS, CDR2 YFSETQ. The CDR3 here is CASSPGGDEQYF. The CDR3 DNA is TGCGCCAGCAGCCCCGGAGGAGACGAGCAGTACTTC.

This sequence joins TRBV3-1 (or the pseudogene TRBV3-2) and TRBJ2-2; D gene ambiguous. The CDR3 length is 13 residues. The germline CDR1 and CDR2 sequences are LGHDT and YNNKEL (reference sequence). Between the trimmed V and J ends, which lost 10 bases and 0 bases, there was a span of 9 bases. The CDR3 DNA reads TGTGCCACCGGGCCTGCGAACACCGGGGAGCTGTTTTTT. Amino acids: CATGPANTGELFF.

In the case of this clone: At the DNA level, this CDR3 is encoded by other sequences in the same sample as well. V is TRBV7-2 and J is TRBJ2-1, with D uncertain. This CDR3 contains 11 residues. Germline CDR1 SGHTA, CDR2 FQGNSA. V was cut by 3 bases and J by 4 bases, with 1 base left in between. The CDR3 bases are TGTGCCAGCAGCTTTTACAATGAGCAGTTCTTC. Translating it yields CASSFYNEQFF.

The chain uses TRBV7-2 and TRBJ1-1; TRBD1 might be the D (6 bases). The CDR3 contains 13 residues. Trimming shortened V by 6 bases and J by 3 bases, and 11 bases separated the two germline ends. Germline lookup yields CDR1 SGHTA and CDR2 FQGNSA. CDR3 in amino acids: CASSQGRHTEAFF. CDR3 DNA: TGTGCCAGCAGTCAGGGGCGACACACTGAAGCTTTCTTT. The full variable domain, rest sourced from reference TRBV7-2 and TRBJ1-1, is GAGVSQSPSNKVTEKGKDVELRCDPISGHTALYWYRQSLGQGLEFLIYFQGNSAPDKSGLPSDRFSAERTGGSVSTLTIQRTQQEDSAVYLCASSQGRHTEAFFGQGTRLTVV.

This rearrangement joins TRBV7-2 to TRBJ2-7; TRBD1 agrees at 8 bases. V shed 5 bases and J 3 bases; nucleotides not matched to a gene: 3. From germline, CDR1 is SGHTA and CDR2 FQGNSA. This CDR3 is 13 amino acids long. The CDR3 DNA is TGTGCCAGCAGCATAGGGACAGGCTACGAGCAGTACTTC. Its protein is CASSIGTGYEQYF.

This rearrangement joins TRBV4-2 to TRBJ1-1, with TRBD1 as a possible D gene (5 bases). The germline V gene encodes CDR1 LGHNA and CDR2 YNFKEQ. The V and J ends lost 4 bases and 8 bases respectively, with 17 bases between them. This CDR3 comprises 14 residues. The DNA of the CDR3 is TGTGCCAGCAGCCGGGGGGAAGGGAGAGGGGAAGCTTTCTTT. This sequence encodes CASSRGEGRGEAFF.

The chain employs TRBV6-5 and TRBJ2-3, with 11 bases aligning to TRBD2. This CDR3 comprises 14 residues. V gave up 7 bases and J gave up 2 bases; unmatched junction bases: 2. The germline V gene has CDR1 MNHEY and CDR2 SVGAGI. CDR3 sequence reads: CASISGGATDTQYF. The CDR3 coding sequence is TGTGCCAGCATTAGCGGGGGGGCCACAGATACGCAGTATTTT.

The chain joins TRBV6-6 to TRBJ1-2; 9 nucleotides agree with TRBD1. CDR1 and CDR2 (germline): MNHNY, SVGAGI (reference sequence). This CDR3 is built from 16 residues. V lost 2 bases to trimming and J lost 1 base; unmatched junction nucleotides: 5. CDR3 loop: CASSYRGTGYNYGYTF. In nucleotides, the CDR3 is TGTGCCAGCAGTTACCGGGGGACAGGGTATAACTATGGCTACACCTTC.

This clone has only one observation. The chain combines TRBV7-3 with TRBJ1-1; D remains ambiguous. V was shortened by 5 bases and J by 4 bases, with 23 bases between the two germline ends. The germline gives CDR1 SGHTA, CDR2 FQGTGA. This CDR3 has 17 residues. The CDR3 here is CASSPDFSRLRVTEAFF. CDR3 in DNA: TGTGCCAGCAGCCCCGATTTCTCTCGTCTGCGGGTCACTGAAGCTTTCTTT.

This clone was seen only once. This CDR3 is CASSLTSGGGFNEQFF. CDR3 DNA sequence: TGTGCCAGCAGCTTAACTAGCGGGGGGGGATTTAATGAGCAGTTCTTC. The chain joins TRBV7-6 to TRBJ2-1; 13 bases map to TRBD2. The CDR3 totals 16 residues. CDR1 SGHVS and CDR2 FNYEAQ come from the germline V gene. Losses at the gene ends were 2 bases for V and 7 bases for J; bases not matched to a gene: 5.

This clone was seen a single time. This chain connects TRBV9 to TRBJ1-1; D unresolved. The CDR3 contains 15 residues. Per the germline V gene, CDR1 is SGDLS and CDR2 is YYNGEE. V lost 0 bases and J 0 bases, leaving 9 bases between the germline ends. CDR3 sequence reads: CASSVAGSLNTEAFF. In DNA form, the CDR3 reads TGTGCCAGCAGCGTAGCGGGGAGTTTGAACACTGAAGCTTTCTTT.

The chain carries TRBV10-3 and TRBJ1-1; 10 nucleotides align to TRBD1. This CDR3 has 12 residues. V shed 5 bases and J 12 bases; nucleotides not matched to a gene: 6. Germline CDR1 and CDR2: ENHRY and SYGVKD. The CDR3 reads CAISRQGASTFF. CDR3 nucleotides: TGTGCCATCAGTAGACAGGGGGCTTCGACTTTCTTT.

This clone was seen a single time. The chain recombines TRBV30 with TRBJ2-7, with D unresolved. The CDR3 has 13 residues. The ends were cut back, 0 bases at V and 3 bases at J, with 9 bases in the middle. Germline loops: CDR1 GTSNPN, CDR2 SVGIG (reference sequence). The CDR3 DNA reads as TGTGCCTGGAGTGTTTCAGGTGTCTACGAGCAGTACTTC. This encodes CAWSVSGVYEQYF.

V is TRBV29-1 and J is TRBJ1-4; D might be TRBD1 (5 bases). This CDR3 spans 15 amino acids. V shed 7 bases and J shed 8 bases, with 23 bases lying between them. Per the germline V gene, CDR1 is SQVTM and CDR2 is ANQGSEA. CDR3 DNA sequence: TGCAGCGCCCTCCAGGTGGCAGGGAAGGTGGAAAAACTGTTTTTT. This gives the protein CSALQVAGKVEKLFF.

The J gene is TRBJ1-5, the V gene TRBV19; tentatively, D is TRBD1 (6 bases). Trimming took off 7 bases at V and 0 bases at J, with 31 bases between the two ends. Per the germline V gene, CDR1 is LNHDA and CDR2 is SQIVND (reference sequence). The CDR3 spans 21 residues. CDR3 nucleotide sequence: TGTGCCAGTAACAACCTTCTGATGAGGCCAGGGGCGATTTATAGCAATCAGCCCCAGCATTTT. It yields the protein CASNNLLMRPGAIYSNQPQHF. The whole variable domain, remainder taken from reference TRBV19 and TRBJ1-5, is DGGITQSPKYLFRKEGQNVTLSCEQNLNHDAMYWYRQDPGQGLRLIYYSQIVNDFQKGDIAEGYSVSREKKESFPLTVTSAQKNPTAFYLCASNNLLMRPGAIYSNQPQHFGDGTRLSIL.

This clone was observed once. The chain joins TRBV30 to TRBJ1-2; TRBD1 might be the D (6 bases). The germline V gene has CDR1 GTSNPN and CDR2 SVGIG (reference sequence). The CDR3 contains 15 residues. Trimming cost V 3 bases and J 4 bases, with 18 bases left between them. CDR3 DNA: TGTGCCTGGAGCGCCCCGGGAGGGGGAGGCTATGGCTACACCTTC. It specifies CAWSAPGGGGYGYTF.

The chain carries TRBV3-1 (or the pseudogene TRBV3-2) and TRBJ2-7, with D perhaps TRBD2 (7 bases). V was cut by 3 bases and J by 5 bases, with 20 bases left in between. Germline V CDR1 and CDR2: LGHDT, YNNKEL (reference sequence). This CDR3 has 16 residues. CDR3 sequence (DNA): TGTGCCAGCAGCCACCCTCGGGGGGCAGGGATCAACGAGCAGTACTTC. This gives the protein CASSHPRGAGINEQYF.

The rearrangement links TRBV9 to TRBJ2-7; D not certain. The length of the CDR3 is 13 residues. Trimming left V 5 bases short and J 0 bases short, with 9 bases between. Germline V gene data show CDR1 as SGDLS and CDR2 as YYNGEE. CDR3 amino acids: CASRPENSYEQYF. The CDR3 nucleotides are TGTGCCAGCAGACCGGAGAACTCCTACGAGCAGTACTTC.

Note on this clone: The same CDR3 is also encoded by other DNA sequences in this sample. The rearrangement joins TRBV9 to TRBJ2-3, with 10 bases aligning to TRBD2. The CDR3 spans 15 residues. V lost 2 bases to trimming and J lost 3 bases; unmatched junction nucleotides: 3. The germline V gene encodes CDR1 SGDLS and CDR2 YYNGEE. CDR3 protein: CASSVLAGVTDTQYF. CDR3 in DNA: TGTGCCAGCAGCGTGCTAGCGGGGGTGACAGATACGCAGTATTTT.

This chain joins TRBV7-3 and TRBJ2-1, with 13 bases matching TRBD2. The CDR3 loop spans 17 amino acids. Germline CDR1 reads SGHTA; CDR2 reads FQGTGA. Trimming took 1 base from V and 5 from J; bases not matched to a gene: 5. CDR3: CASSLKPGLAGDNEQFF. In nucleotides, the CDR3 is TGTGCCAGCAGCTTAAAACCCGGACTAGCGGGGGACAATGAGCAGTTCTTC. The full variable domain, its missing parts supplied by reference TRBV7-3 and TRBJ2-1, is GAGVSQTPSNKVTEKGKYVELRCDPISGHTALYWYRQSLGQGPEFLIYFQGTGAADDSGLPNDRFFAVRPEGSVSTLKIQRTERGDSAVYLCASSLKPGLAGDNEQFFGPGTRLTVL.

This sequence joins TRBV6-5 and TRBJ1-6; TRBD1 matches 9 bases. Germline V lookup: CDR1 MNHEY, CDR2 SVGAGI. V lost 6 bases to trimming and J lost 7 bases; unmatched junction nucleotides: 7. The CDR3 covers 15 residues. CDR3 sequence: CASRIAGTGNSPLHF. The CDR3 bases are TGTGCCAGCAGGATCGCCGGGACAGGGAATTCACCCCTCCACTTT.

The genes are TRBV3-1 (or the pseudogene TRBV3-2) and TRBJ2-7; no clear D gene. Germline assignment: CDR1 LGHDT and CDR2 YNNKEL (reference sequence). V was clipped by 1 base and J by 1 base, with 8 bases between them. The length of the CDR3 is 14 residues. The CDR3 DNA follows: TGTGCCAGCAGCCAAGGGGCGGCGTCCTACGAGCAGTACTTC. Encoded protein: CASSQGAASYEQYF.

The chain links TRBV6-5 to TRBJ2-1; tentative D call: TRBD1 (5 bases). Germline CDR1 reads MNHEY; CDR2 reads SVGAGI. Deletions cut 5 bases from V and 10 bases from J, with 21 bases between. The CDR3 runs to 15 residues. The CDR3 protein is CASSPQWGRKGEQFF. CDR3 sequence (DNA): TGTGCCAGCAGTCCTCAATGGGGCAGGAAGGGGGAGCAGTTCTTC.

The J gene is TRBJ2-7, the V gene TRBV10-3; 8 bases align to TRBD2. Germline CDR1 reads ENHRY; CDR2 reads SYGVKD. CDR3 length: 14 amino acids. V was clipped by 2 bases and J by 2 bases; unmatched bases: 2. As DNA, the CDR3 is TGTGCCATCAGTGAGACTAGCGGAACCTACGAGCAGTACTTC. This gives the protein CAISETSGTYEQYF.

The chain carries TRBV11-3 and TRBJ2-7; TRBD2 matches at 8 bases. The CDR3 covers 15 residues. The V gene's germline CDR1 is SGHNT and CDR2 YENEEA. Germline trimming cut 0 bases from V and 5 bases from J; bases unmatched to any gene: 6. CDR3 nucleotides: TGTGCCAGCAGCTTAGATCGGGGGGGGCGCGACGAGCAGTACTTC. Amino acid sequence: CASSLDRGGRDEQYF.

The genes are TRBV6-6 and TRBJ1-2; D is undetermined. Trimming shortened V by 0 bases and J by 1 base, and 9 bases separated the two germline ends. Germline V gene data show CDR1 as MNHNY and CDR2 as SVGAGI (reference sequence). This CDR3 region has 15 residues. The CDR3 sequence is CASSYSEARNYGYTF. The CDR3, as DNA: TGTGCCAGCAGTTACTCGGAGGCTCGTAACTATGGCTACACCTTC.